This T cell receptor beta chain is drawn from a study of shared clonotypes between healthy human individuals. Measured with immunoSEQ multiplex PCR; TCRdb has only the in-frame clones, and not every one. The sample contains about 1,900,000 clones, about 95% of which appear only once. Points from the study as a whole: Exclusively blood specimens were collected; tissue repertoires likely differ. The study found lower generation probabilities in non-shared clonotypes than in those shared by all four donors.

The germline gives CDR1 SNHLY, CDR2 FYNNEI. The CDR3 sequence is 15 residues long. The ends lost 4 bases at V and 3 bases at J; junction bases unmatched: 7. A note on this clone: Its antigen is undetermined.

Positively selected for CCR7, the CD45RO-negative cells used as naive CD8 cells excluded terminally differentiated effector memory CD45RA+ cells. The sequencing input was naive CD8+ T cells sorted from blood. This rearrangement joins TRBV2 to TRBJ2-7; the match to TRBD1 covers 9 bases. The TCR sequence derives from a man in his late teens or twenties in good health. The CDR3 sequence is CASSAVRTGDYEQYF. The CDR3 DNA reads TGTGCCAGCAGTGCCGTCCGGACAGGGGACTACGAGCAGTACTTC.